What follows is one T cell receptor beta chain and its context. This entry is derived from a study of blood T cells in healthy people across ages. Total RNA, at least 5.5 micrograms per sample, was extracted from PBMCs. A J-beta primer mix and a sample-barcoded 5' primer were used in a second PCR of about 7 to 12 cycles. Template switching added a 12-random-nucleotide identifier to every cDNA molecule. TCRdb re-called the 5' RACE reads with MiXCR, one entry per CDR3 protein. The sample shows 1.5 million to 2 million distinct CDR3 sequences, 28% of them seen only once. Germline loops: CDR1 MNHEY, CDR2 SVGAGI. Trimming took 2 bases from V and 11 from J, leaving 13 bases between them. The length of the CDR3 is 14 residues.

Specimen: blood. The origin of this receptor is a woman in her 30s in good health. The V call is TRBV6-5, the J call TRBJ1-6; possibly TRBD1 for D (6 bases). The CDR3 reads CASSYLQGNTPLHF. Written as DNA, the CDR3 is TGTGCCAGCAGTTACCTACAGGGAAACACACCCCTCCACTTT.